The rows below give T cell receptor beta chains drawn from one sample of a study of Graves' ophthalmopathy and Graves' hyperthyroidism. TCRdb itself ran the multiplex PCR reads through MiXCR, one entry per CDR3 protein. The sample has about 700,000 distinct CDR3 sequences; over 40% are singletons. The sample taken for sequencing was peripheral blood. The origin of the receptors is an adult man with Graves' ophthalmopathy. Each CDR3 is given with its conserved first and last residue. Fields, in order: clone size, J gene, V gene, D gene, CDR3 DNA, CDR3 protein. The D gene is left open where the match is weak. Only part of the rows carry a size: once, few, many, or a class if the clone is expanded.

>many|TRBJ1-1|TRBV29-1|NA
TGCAGCGTTGAAGACAACAGATCGAACACTGAAGCTTTCTTT
CSVEDNRSNTEAFF
>NA|TRBJ2-5|TRBV20-1|NA
TGCAGTGCTAGAGAACCACAGGGAGATGGTCAGCCCCAGTACTTC
CSAREPQGDGQPQYF
>many|TRBJ2-5|TRBV29-1|TRBD2
TGCAGCGTTGATTCTAGCGGCCGGCTGGAGACCCAGTACTTC
CSVDSSGRLETQYF
>NA|TRBJ1-4|TRBV18|NA
TGTGCCAGCTCACCCTCGGGATTGGAAAAACTGTTTTTT
CASSPSGLEKLFF
>NA|TRBJ2-7|TRBV12-3/TRBV12-4|NA
TGTGCCAGCAGTTCCGACGGGGCGAAGGGCCCAGGGTACGAGCAGTACTTC
CASSSDGAKGPGYEQYF
>once|TRBJ1-6|TRBV15|NA
TGTGCCAGCAGCCCCCCCCGGGAAGGTTCACCCCTCCACTTT
CASSPPREGSPLHF
>many|TRBJ1-1|TRBV29-1|NA
TGCAGCGTTGAGGACAGTCAGAACACTGAAGCTTTCTTT
CSVEDSQNTEAFF
>few|TRBJ1-5|TRBV27|NA
TGTGCCAGCAGTTTAGGGGTTGGCAATCAGCCCCAGCATTTT
CASSLGVGNQPQHF
>NA|TRBJ1-6|TRBV2|TRBD1
TGTGCCAGCAGTGCAGTGACAGGGGGACGGGATTCACCCCTCCACTTT
CASSAVTGGRDSPLHF
>few|TRBJ1-5|TRBV7-2|NA
TGCGCCAGCAGCCGCCATGAGGAGGACGAAGAGCCCCAGCATTTT
CASSRHEEDEEPQHF
>many|TRBJ1-4|TRBV6-6|NA
TGTGCCAGCAGTTATCTGGGGAGTGAAAAACTGTTTTTT
CASSYLGSEKLFF
>few|TRBJ1-5|TRBV19|TRBD1
TGTGCCGCCTCCTGGGGACAGTCGAGCAATCAGCCCCAGCATTTT
CAASWGQSSNQPQHF
>NA|TRBJ2-1|TRBV9|NA
TGTGCCAGCAGCGTAGCGGGTGAGCAGTTCTTC
CASSVAGEQFF
>NA|TRBJ2-5|TRBV9|TRBD2
TGTGCCAGCAGCGTATCCAGTGGACGGGGGGGAGAGACCCAGTACTTC
CASSVSSGRGGETQYF
>NA|TRBJ2-1|TRBV10-3|NA
TGTGCCAGCAGCTCCCAGCGGAAGGAGGGCGAGCAGTTCTTC
CASSSQRKEGEQFF
>NA|TRBJ2-1|TRBV25-1|NA
TGTGCCAGCAGGGGGACATTCTACAATGAGCAGTTCTTC
CASRGTFYNEQFF
>many|TRBJ1-4|TRBV7-9|NA
TGTGCCAGCAGCTTCGGAGGGGTCGTTAATGAAAAACTGTTTTTT
CASSFGGVVNEKLFF
>many|TRBJ1-1|TRBV20-1|NA
TGCAGTGCTACTGGGGGGGACACTGAAGCTTTCTTT
CSATGGDTEAFF
>NA|TRBJ2-5|TRBV7-9|NA
TGTGCCTGGAGTTCTACAGTGGAGACCCAGTACTTC
CAWSSTVETQYF
>NA|TRBJ2-3|TRBV7-3|NA
TGTGCCAGCAGCAGAGTGGTAGGCTTTACAGATACGCAGTATTTT
CASSRVVGFTDTQYF
>NA|TRBJ1-2|TRBV2|NA
TGTGCCAGCAGTGAAGATGGCGGAATCGGGTTGGATGGCTACACCTTC
CASSEDGGIGLDGYTF
>many|TRBJ2-7|TRBV7-8|TRBD2
TGTGCCAGCAGCTTAGGTAGCGGGGGCTACGAGCAGTACTTC
CASSLGSGGYEQYF